This T cell receptor (beta chain) was sequenced in a study of blood T cell repertoires in COVID-19. The data were produced by immunoSEQ multiplex PCR, yet TCRdb's version contains in-frame clones alone and is incomplete. The sample has a few hundred thousand clones, around 83% seen once. This CDR3 is built from 14 residues. V trimming: 0 bases; J trimming: 5 bases; junction bases outside the gene matches: 0. Looked up from germline, CDR1 is MNHEY and CDR2 is SVGAGI. This chain links TRBV6-5 with TRBJ1-4; 7 bases match TRBD1. The sequenced material came from PBMCs or T cells enriched from blood (not recorded which). The TCR sequence derives from a woman aged 45 to 65 who had recovered from COVID-19. The CDR3 bases are TGTGCCAGCAGTTACTCACAGGGGAATGAAAAACTGTTTTTT. Amino acid sequence: CASSYSQGNEKLFF.